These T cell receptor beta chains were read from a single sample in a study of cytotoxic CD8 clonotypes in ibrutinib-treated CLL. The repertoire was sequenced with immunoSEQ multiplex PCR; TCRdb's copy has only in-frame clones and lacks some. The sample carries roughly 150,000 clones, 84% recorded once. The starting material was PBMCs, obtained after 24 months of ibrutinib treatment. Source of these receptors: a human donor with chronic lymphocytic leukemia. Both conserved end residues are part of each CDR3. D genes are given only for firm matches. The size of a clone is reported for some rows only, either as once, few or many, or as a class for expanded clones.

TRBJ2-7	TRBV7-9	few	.	TGTGCCAGCAGCCCCCAGGGGGGGACCTACGAGCAGTACTTC	CASSPQGGTYEQYF
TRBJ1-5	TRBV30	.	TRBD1	TGTGCCTGCACGACAGGGGTTGACAATCAGCCCCAGCATTTT	CACTTGVDNQPQHF
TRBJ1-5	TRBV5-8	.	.	TGTGCCAGCAGGTCGAGGAGCAATCAGCCCCAGCATTTT	CASRSRSNQPQHF
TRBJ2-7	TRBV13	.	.	TGTGCCAGCAGTTCCCGTCCCTACGAGCAGTACTTC	CASSSRPYEQYF
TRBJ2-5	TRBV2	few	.	TGTGCCAGCAGCGGACAGACTAAACAAGAGACCCAGTACTTC	CASSGQTKQETQYF
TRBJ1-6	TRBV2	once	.	TGTGCCACCCAGTGGGATCAGGGGAGGGCTAATTCACCCCTCCACTTT	CATQWDQGRANSPLHF
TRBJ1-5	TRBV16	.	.	TGTGCCAGCAGCCAATTGGGAGGGCCCCAGCATTTT	CASSQLGGPQHF
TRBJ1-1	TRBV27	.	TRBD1	TGTGCCAGCAGTTTACTTGGACAGGGGTTTGAAGCTTTCTTT	CASSLLGQGFEAFF
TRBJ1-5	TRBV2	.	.	TGTGCCAGCAGTTTAACAGGGAATAGCAATCAGCCCCAGCATTTT	CASSLTGNSNQPQHF
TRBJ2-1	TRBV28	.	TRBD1	TGTGCCAGCAGTTACGGGATAGGAAAGACAGGGGGTAGATCCTACAATGAGCAGTTCTTC	CASSYGIGKTGGRSYNEQFF
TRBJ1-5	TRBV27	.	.	TGTGCCAGCAGTTTCTTATCAGGTAGCAATCAGCCCCAGCATTTT	CASSFLSGSNQPQHF
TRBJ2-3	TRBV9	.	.	TGTGCCAGTCAAGGCACAGATACGCAGTATTTT	CASQGTDTQYF
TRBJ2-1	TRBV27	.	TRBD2	TGTGCCAGCAGCCCGGGACTAGCGGGACTTGAGCAGTTCTTC	CASSPGLAGLEQFF
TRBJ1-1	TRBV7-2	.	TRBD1	TGTGCCAGCAGCTCCCGACAGGGGGCGGAAGCTTTCTTT	CASSSRQGAEAFF
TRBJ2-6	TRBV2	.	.	TGTGCCAGCGGGGACCGGACCTCTGGGGCCAACGTCCTGACTTTC	CASGDRTSGANVLTF
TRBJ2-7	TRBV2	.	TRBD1	TGTGCCAGCAGGACCTCGGGACAGGGACCCTACGAGCAGTACTTC	CASRTSGQGPYEQYF
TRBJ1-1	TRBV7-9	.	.	TGTGCCAGCAGCCGTCCCGGGACGGTGAACACTGAAGCTTTCTTT	CASSRPGTVNTEAFF
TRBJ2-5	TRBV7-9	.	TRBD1	TGTGCCAGCAGCCCAACCGGGACAGGAATGTGGGAGACCCAGTACTTC	CASSPTGTGMWETQYF
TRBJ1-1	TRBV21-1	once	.	TGTGCCAGCAATCAGGGCTACCCATCCACTGAAGCTTTCTTT	CASNQGYPSTEAFF
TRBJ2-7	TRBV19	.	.	TGTGCCAGTAGTATAAGTTGGGGCAGGTCGAACGAGCAGTACTTC	CASSISWGRSNEQYF
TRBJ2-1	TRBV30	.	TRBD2	TGTGCCGGGAGGCGGGAGAGCTCCTACAATGAGCAGTTCTTC	CAGRRESSYNEQFF
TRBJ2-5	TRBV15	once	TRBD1	TGTGCCACCAGACGGACCGGGACAGACAAAGAGACCCAGTACTTC	CATRRTGTDKETQYF
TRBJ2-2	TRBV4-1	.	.	TGCGCCAGCAGCTACCCAGAGGGCACGAACACCGGGGAGCTGTTTTTT	CASSYPEGTNTGELFF
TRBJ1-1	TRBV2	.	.	TGTGCCAGCAGTGAAGCGTTAGGGTTAAACACTGAAGCTTTCTTT	CASSEALGLNTEAFF
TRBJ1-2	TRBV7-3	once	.	TGTGCCAGCAGCATAGACTCGGGGGTATATGGCTACACCTTC	CASSIDSGVYGYTF
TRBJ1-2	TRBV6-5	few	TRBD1	TGTGCCAGCAGTTTGACAGGGGACTATGGCTACACCTTC	CASSLTGDYGYTF
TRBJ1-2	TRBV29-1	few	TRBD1	TGCAGCGTGGCCCCGGGACAGGGTGGCTACACCTTC	CSVAPGQGGYTF
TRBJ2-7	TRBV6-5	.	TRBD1	TGTGCCAGCAAAAAACAGACAGGGGTTGGGTACGAGCAGTACTTC	CASKKQTGVGYEQYF
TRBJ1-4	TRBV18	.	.	TGTGCCAGCTCACGATCGGGTCACCCGGGGACTAATGAAAAACTGTTTTTT	CASSRSGHPGTNEKLFF
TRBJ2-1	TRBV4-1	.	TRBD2	TGCGCCGTACGATCCACAGCGGGGGGACACCACAATGAGCAGTTCTTC	CAVRSTAGGHHNEQFF
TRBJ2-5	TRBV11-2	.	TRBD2	TGTGCCAGCAGCTTCTTACTAGCGGGAGTTCAAGAGACCCAGTACTTC	CASSFLLAGVQETQYF
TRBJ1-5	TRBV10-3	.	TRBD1	TGTGCCATGCGCGGGACAGGAAGGAATCAGCCCCAGCATTTT	CAMRGTGRNQPQHF
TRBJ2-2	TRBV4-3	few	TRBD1	TGCGCCAGCAGGACCGGGACAGGGAGCACCGGGGAGCTGTTTTTT	CASRTGTGSTGELFF
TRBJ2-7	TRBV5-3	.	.	TGTGCCAGCAGCTTGGGGCACCGGGACGAGCAGTACTTC	CASSLGHRDEQYF
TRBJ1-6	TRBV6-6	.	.	TGTGCCAGCAGTTACTCGGCAAGGCCTAATTCACCCCTCCACTTT	CASSYSARPNSPLHF
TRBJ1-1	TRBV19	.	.	TGTGCCAGTGGGAAGAACACTGAAGCTTTCTTT	CASGKNTEAFF
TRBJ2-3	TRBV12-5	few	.	TGTGCTAGTGCCCCCAGTACAGATACGCAGTATTTT	CASAPSTDTQYF
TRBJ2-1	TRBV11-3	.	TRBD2	TGTGCCAGCAGCGTGGCGGGAGGGCCAGAAAATGAGCAGTTCTTC	CASSVAGGPENEQFF
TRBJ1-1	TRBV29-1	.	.	TGCAGCCCGTACAGGGAAACCACTGAAGCTTTCTTT	CSPYRETTEAFF
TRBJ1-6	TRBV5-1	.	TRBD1	TGCGCCAGCAGCTTGCGGGACAGGGTCGGGTCGGTTAATTCACCCCTCCACTTT	CASSLRDRVGSVNSPLHF
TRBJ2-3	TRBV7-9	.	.	TGTGCCAGCAGCTTAGTCTCCGGATCGAGCAAAAGGAATACGCAGTATTTT	CASSLVSGSSKRNTQYF
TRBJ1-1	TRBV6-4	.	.	TGTGCCAGCAGGGCCGGAGGGGGTCGGGGCACTGAAGCTTTCTTT	CASRAGGGRGTEAFF
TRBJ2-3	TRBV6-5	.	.	TGTGCCAGCAGTTACCAAGGGGGTCCAGATACGCAGTATTTT	CASSYQGGPDTQYF
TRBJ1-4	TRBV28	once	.	TGTGCCAGCAGTTTTGCGGGCGCAACTAATGAAAAACTGTTTTTT	CASSFAGATNEKLFF
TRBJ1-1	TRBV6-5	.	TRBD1	TGTGCCAGCAGTTACTCGCAGGGGGGCACGAACACTGAAGCTTTCTTT	CASSYSQGGTNTEAFF
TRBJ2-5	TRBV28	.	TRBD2	TGTGCCAGCAGTTTCATGGCGGGAGGGGTACAAGAGACCCAGTACTTC	CASSFMAGGVQETQYF
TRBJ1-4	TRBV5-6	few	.	TGTGCCAGCAGCTTCCGGACATCCAATTCAATAGGCGAAAAACTGTTTTTT	CASSFRTSNSIGEKLFF
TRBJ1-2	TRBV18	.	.	TGTGCCAGCTCATCGGACAGTTATGGCTACACCTTC	CASSSDSYGYTF
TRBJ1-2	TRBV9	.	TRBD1	TGTGCCAGCAGCTCGACAGGGGGCCTCTATGGCTACACCTTC	CASSSTGGLYGYTF
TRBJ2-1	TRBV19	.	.	TGTGCCAGTAGTATAAGTTCCTACAATGAGCAGTTCTTC	CASSISSYNEQFF
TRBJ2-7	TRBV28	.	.	TGTGCCAGCGAGTCTATATCAGGGGTTTTTTACGAGCAGTACTTC	CASESISGVFYEQYF
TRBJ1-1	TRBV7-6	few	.	TGTGCCAGCAGCCTTCTAGGACAGAACACTGAAGCTTTCTTT	CASSLLGQNTEAFF
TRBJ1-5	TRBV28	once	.	TGTGCCAGCAGTTATAGCAATCAGCCCCAGCATTTT	CASSYSNQPQHF
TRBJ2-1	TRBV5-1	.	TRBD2	TGCGCCAGCAGTACCCAAGGACTAGACGATGAGCAGTTCTTC	CASSTQGLDDEQFF
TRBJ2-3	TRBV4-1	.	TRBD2	TGCGCCAGCAGCCAAGTCTTAGGGCTCACTAGCGGGGATAGGAATACGCAGTATTTT	CASSQVLGLTSGDRNTQYF
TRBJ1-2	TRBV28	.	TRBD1	TGTGCCAGCAGTTTCATCGACAGGGGGCGTAGGGGTGGCTACACCTTC	CASSFIDRGRRGGYTF
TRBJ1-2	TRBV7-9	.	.	TGTGCCAGCAGCTTAGCGACAGACGCCTATGGCTACACCTTC	CASSLATDAYGYTF